The clone carrying this T cell receptor (beta chain) was observed a handful of times. Antigen specificity is unknown. TCRdb analysed the 5' RACE reads with MiXCR anew, one entry per CDR3 protein. The data contain fewer than 200,000 distinct CDR3 sequences, roughly 18% of them singletons. The germline gives CDR1 SGHDT, CDR2 YYEEEE. Trimming cost V 1 base and J 0 bases, with 5 bases left between them. CDR3 size: 14 residues. The data stem from a study of T-cell memory formation after mild COVID-19. General study points: CM and EM subsets held most contracting CD4+ clones; EMRA held CD8+ ones. Cross-reactive memory appears to have joined, as suggested by some responding clones showing up in pre-infection memory.

The sequence derives from a man younger than 35 who had mild COVID-19 (a few samples of this study predate the infection). Cell type and time point are not known. The specimen sequenced was PBMCs or a T cell subset sorted from them (not recorded which). The chain links TRBV5-6 to TRBJ1-5; unclear D gene. The chain's CDR3 is CASSLFDSNQPQHF. The DNA of the CDR3 is TGTGCCAGCAGCTTGTTCGATAGCAATCAGCCCCAGCATTTT.